This paragraph reports one T cell receptor beta chain. What it binds is not known. Germline CDR1 and CDR2: MGHRA and YSYEKL. The V and J ends lost 10 bases and 8 bases respectively, with 15 bases between them. CDR3 size: 13 residues. Next came a second PCR, run for roughly 6 to 11 cycles, which used a sample-barcoded 5' primer along with a J-beta primer mix. All samples gave at least 2.5 million CDR3-containing paired-end reads. Each CDR3 protein gets one entry after TCRdb re-called the 5' RACE reads with MiXCR. The sample gives over a million distinct CDR3 sequences, 35% to 45% of which show up once; about 4% is in the top ten. This sample stems from a study of blood T cells in healthy people across ages. The study, taken as a whole, reports: Underestimates were what the diversity estimates from one million T cells were considered to be.

Sequenced material: blood. The chain has TRBV4-1 and TRBJ1-6; D uncertain. This TCR derives from a woman aged 18-29 years in good health. The CDR3 coding sequence is TGCGCCACAGCTCTAGCGCCCCATTCACCCCTCCACTTT. This translates into CATALAPHSPLHF.